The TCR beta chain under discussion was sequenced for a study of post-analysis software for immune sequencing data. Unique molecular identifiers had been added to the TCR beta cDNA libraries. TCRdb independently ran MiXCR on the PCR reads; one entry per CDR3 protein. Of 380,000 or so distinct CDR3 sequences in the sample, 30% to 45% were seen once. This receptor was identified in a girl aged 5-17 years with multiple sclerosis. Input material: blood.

Written as DNA, the CDR3 is TGTGCCAGCAGCCAAGTGGGGGAGCAGTACTTC. It yields the protein CASSQVGEQYF. The rearrangement uses TRBV3-1 and TRBJ2-5; either TRBD1 or TRBD2 may fit D (5 bases each). CDR3 length equals 11 residues. The germline V and J ends were trimmed by 1 base and 11 bases, with 8 bases remaining between them. Germline lookup yields CDR1 LGHDT and CDR2 YNNKEL (reference sequence).